The 27 T cell receptor beta chains listed next were all sequenced from one sample in a study of T cells expressing NK-cell markers. TCRdb reanalyzed the 5' RACE reads and collapses them to one entry per CDR3 protein, without DNA. The sample data list about 440,000 distinct CDR3 sequences. Sequenced sample: blood T cells: a sorted CD56 or NKG2C T cell subset, CD4+ or CD8+ T cells, or bulk PBMC T cells (not recorded which). These receptors were obtained from a woman aged 18 to 69 in good health.

The CDR3 sequence is CAVLRRGSYNEQFF. The chain links TRBV20-1 to TRBJ2-1; the TRBD1 assignment by TCRdb is unverifiable without DNA. The germline gives CDR1 DFQATT, CDR2 SNEGSKA (reference sequence). The CDR3 runs to 14 residues.

V is TRBV7-9 and J is TRBJ2-7. Germline values: CDR1 SEHNR, CDR2 FQNEAQ (reference sequence). The CDR3 spans 13 residues. CDR3 sequence reads: CASSLGARAEQYF.

V is TRBV11-2 and J is TRBJ1-2. Germline V CDR1 and CDR2: SGHAT, FQNNGV. The length of the CDR3 is 13 residues. This CDR3 reads CASSLTATYGYTF.

The chain is built from TRBV12-3 or TRBV12-4 and TRBJ1-1; the D call from TCRdb, TRBD1, cannot be confirmed without DNA. This CDR3 is built from 14 residues. CDR3: CASSPQGVRTEAFF.

V gene TRBV20-1 combines with J gene TRBJ2-4; TCRdb proposes TRBD2, but this gene call is untestable without DNA. Germline V gene lookup returns CDR1 DFQATT and CDR2 SNEGSKA (reference sequence). The CDR3 runs 15 residues. CDR3 region: CSARETSGVRNIQYF.

This chain links TRBV20-1 with TRBJ1-1; TCRdb's assignment of TRBD1 cannot be checked, as there is no DNA. Per the germline V gene, CDR1 is DFQATT and CDR2 is SNEGSKA (reference sequence). This CDR3 has 14 amino acids. CDR3 loop: CSARVRTGVSEAFF.

The rearrangement joins TRBV4-1 to TRBJ2-2; the D gene TCRdb calls, TRBD1, cannot be checked with no DNA. This CDR3 contains 15 residues. CDR1 is MGHRA, CDR2 YSYEKL, per germline. This CDR3 reads CASSQEYGGGGELFF.

The chain employs TRBV20-1 and TRBJ2-7; TCRdb's D call, TRBD2, is unchecked because there is no DNA. The length of the CDR3 is 13 residues. Germline V gives CDR1 DFQATT, CDR2 SNEGSKA (reference sequence). This chain's CDR3 is CSADRGGSHEQYF.

This rearrangement joins TRBV7-2 to TRBJ2-2. CDR1 is SGHTA, CDR2 FQGNSA, per germline. This CDR3 has 15 residues. The CDR3 here is CASSPRDGDTGELFF.

This chain joins TRBV5-1 and TRBJ2-2. CDR1 and CDR2 from the germline V gene are SGHRS and YFSETQ. The CDR3 is 14 amino acids. The CDR3 sequence is CASSMGSNTGELFF.

This chain uses TRBV12-3 or TRBV12-4 with TRBJ1-1; TCRdb outputs TRBD1, but without DNA this stays unchecked. The CDR3 contains 15 residues. CDR3: CASSRPTGTNTEAFF.

V usage is TRBV4-3 and J usage is TRBJ2-1; TCRdb's D gene call, TRBD1, goes unchecked for lack of DNA. The V gene's germline CDR1 is LGHNA and CDR2 YSLEER. This CDR3 has 19 residues. The CDR3 is CASSQEVGASGLLGDEQFF.

The CDR3 region is CSAGRQGTGELFF. The rearrangement uses TRBV20-1 and TRBJ2-2; checking the TCRdb D call of TRBD1 is not possible without DNA. This CDR3 region has 13 residues. Per germline, CDR1 DFQATT and CDR2 SNEGSKA (reference sequence).

The chain employs TRBV12-3 or TRBV12-4 and TRBJ2-3. The length of the CDR3 is 14 residues. This CDR3 is CASSFFTGTDTQYF.

This chain connects TRBV7-8 to TRBJ2-5; no DNA is available, so the TRBD2 call from TCRdb remains unchecked. Germline lookup yields CDR1 SGHVS and CDR2 FQNEAQ. The CDR3 extends over 15 amino acids. The CDR3 sequence: CASSPPGLEFETQYF.

The chain is built from TRBV5-1 and TRBJ2-4; as DNA is missing, the TRBD1 call by TCRdb cannot be tested. Germline V gene sequence: CDR1 SGHRS, CDR2 YFSETQ. This CDR3 spans 18 amino acids. This CDR3 reads CASSLFGGREVAKNIQYF.

The rearrangement links TRBV7-9 to TRBJ2-3; TCRdb indicates TRBD1, and absent DNA this call remains unverified. The CDR3 extends over 14 amino acids. CDR1 is SEHNR, CDR2 FQNEAQ, per germline (reference sequence). The CDR3 spells CASSSDRAGDTQYF.

The V and J genes are TRBV18 and TRBJ2-4; TCRdb's assignment of TRBD1 cannot be checked, as there is no DNA. Germline CDR1 and CDR2: KGHSH and LQKENI. The CDR3 spans 14 residues. The CDR3 spells CASSPGTDKNIQYF.

The gene calls are TRBV20-1 and TRBJ1-2; TCRdb outputs TRBD1, but without DNA this stays unchecked. Germline CDR1 and CDR2: DFQATT and SNEGSKA (reference sequence). This CDR3 region has 16 residues. CDR3 sequence reads: CSARDTGIRGSDGYTF.

The chain joins TRBV20-1 to TRBJ2-3; the D call from TCRdb, TRBD2, cannot be confirmed without DNA. Germline-derived CDR1 and CDR2 are DFQATT and SNEGSKA (reference sequence). The CDR3 contains 15 residues. The CDR3 loop is CSATQASGDTDTQYF.

The CDR3 protein is CASSLAGAHGEKLFF. The chain recombines TRBV7-2 with TRBJ1-4. The length of the CDR3 is 15 residues. Germline-derived CDR1 and CDR2 are SGHTA and FQGNSA.

The chain carries TRBV19 and TRBJ2-5; no DNA is available, so the TRBD1 call from TCRdb remains unchecked. Germline lookup yields CDR1 LNHDA and CDR2 SQIVND (reference sequence). The CDR3 covers 14 residues. CDR3: CASTEGQTSGTQYF.

J is TRBJ2-1 and V is TRBV19; TCRdb's D call, TRBD2, is unchecked because there is no DNA. The germline CDR1 and CDR2 sequences are LNHDA and SQIVND (reference sequence). The CDR3 has 17 residues. This chain's CDR3 is CASSISPSLAVYNEQFF.

The V call is TRBV15, the J call TRBJ2-5. Germline assignment: CDR1 LNHNV and CDR2 YYDKDF (reference sequence). The CDR3 length is 13 residues. CDR3 region: CATSRDPGETQYF.

The chain has TRBV25-1 and TRBJ1-6; the D gene TCRdb calls, TRBD1, cannot be checked with no DNA. Germline values: CDR1 MGHDK, CDR2 SYGVNS. The CDR3 is 12 residues long. CDR3 sequence: CASSELGGALHF.

The chain employs TRBV24-1 and TRBJ2-1; the TCRdb call, TRBD1, lacks DNA for checking. This CDR3 has 15 amino acids. CDR1 KGHDR and CDR2 SFDVKD come from the germline V gene. This chain's CDR3 is CATSDRQGAYNEQFF.

The chain recombines TRBV14 with TRBJ1-6; TCRdb designates TRBD1, a call that cannot be tested without DNA. Germline-derived CDR1 and CDR2 are SGHDN and FVKESK. This CDR3 region has 16 residues. CDR3 amino acids: CASSQEIGRGNSPLHF.